This section outlines one T cell receptor beta chain sequence together with its context. Its target is unknown. These data are taken from a study of immune evolution from preneoplasia to lung adenocarcinoma. H&E slides confirmed each diagnosis, reviewed by two pathologists independently. Premalignant or tumor cells were enriched by macro-dissection after pathologic assessment. Study-level results: From normal lung to invasive adenocarcinoma, top clone frequencies appeared to decrease. Later-stage lesions seemingly showed higher T cell density and diversity than normal lung.

The germline V gene encodes CDR1 LGHNA and CDR2 YNFKEQ. The CDR3 totals 16 residues. The V segment lost 1 base and the J segment 4 bases; nucleotides outside the gene matches: 10. TCRdb's table, derived via immunoSEQ multiplex PCR, lists solely in-frame clones and lacks some. The table lists 9,000 to 10,000 clones, around 91% of them singletons, with roughly 2.5% in the top ten. The chain couples TRBV4-2 to TRBJ2-7; 7 bases align to TRBD2. The sample taken for sequencing was FFPE invasive lung adenocarcinoma tissue. This clonotype was sampled from a person aged 65-85 years with invasive lung adenocarcinoma. CDR3 coding DNA: TGTGCCAGCAGCCAAGGGTCGGGCGGGAGTGGGTACGAGCAGTACTTC. Its protein product is CASSQGSGGSGYEQYF.